This T cell receptor (beta chain) was identified during a study of T cell changes during pregnancy in multiple sclerosis. J was trimmed by 3 bases and V by 2 bases; bases with no gene match: 4. From germline, CDR1 is LNHDA and CDR2 SQIVND (reference sequence). The CDR3 is 15 residues long. TCRdb's copy holds only in-frame clones and misses some; the assay was immunoSEQ multiplex PCR. The sample consists of about 24,000 clones, around nine tenths of them appearing once. This TCR was sampled from a female donor in good health, enrolled as a control in a pregnancy study. The sequencing here drew on CD8+ T cells from peripheral blood mononuclear cells, taken in the third trimester of pregnancy. The chain combines TRBV19 with TRBJ2-4; TRBD1 matches 7 bases. CDR3 region: CASSITGDVKNIQYF. In DNA form, the CDR3 reads TGTGCCAGTAGTATAACAGGGGACGTCAAAAACATTCAGTACTTC.